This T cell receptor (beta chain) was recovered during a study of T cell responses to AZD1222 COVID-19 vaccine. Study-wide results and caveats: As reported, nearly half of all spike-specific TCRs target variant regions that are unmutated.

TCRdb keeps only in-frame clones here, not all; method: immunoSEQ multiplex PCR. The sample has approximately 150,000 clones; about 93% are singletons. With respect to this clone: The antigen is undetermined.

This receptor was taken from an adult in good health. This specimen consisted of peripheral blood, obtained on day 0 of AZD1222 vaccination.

DNA of the CDR3: TGTGCCACCGGGACAGGGAGCACCGGGGAGCTGTTTTTT. Translated, it gives CATGTGSTGELFF. The V and J genes are TRBV7-2 and TRBJ2-2, with 9 bases that match TRBD1. J was trimmed by 4 bases and V by 10 bases; bases with no gene match: 4. Germline-derived CDR1 and CDR2 are SGHTA and FQGNSA. The CDR3 is 13 amino acids. The full variable domain, rest sourced from reference TRBV7-2 and TRBJ2-2, is GAGVSQSPSNKVTEKGKDVELRCDPISGHTALYWYRQSLGQGLEFLIYFQGNSAPDKSGLPSDRFSAERTGGSVSTLTIQRTQQEDSAVYLCATGTGSTGELFFGEGSRLTVL.